This T cell receptor beta chain emerged from a study of response to subunit inactivated influenza vaccine. The table lists this clonotype with a few counts. What it recognizes is unknown. From germline, CDR1 is SGHTA and CDR2 FQGNSA. V dropped 4 bases and J dropped 5; count of bases not matched to a gene: 6. This CDR3 contains 15 residues. Findings and limits, study-wide: T cells newly recruited by each seasonal influenza vaccination are few, the authors suggested.

From the RT-PCR reads, TCRdb called clonotypes with MiXCR, one entry per CDR3 protein. The data show roughly 570,000 distinct CDR3 sequences, about 14% seen once. The chain has TRBV7-2 and TRBJ2-3; 10 positions match TRBD2. The sequences come from PBMCs from blood, collected 12 days after vaccination. This TCR derives from a man aged 45-65 years who received an inactivated influenza vaccine. CDR3 residues: CASSSASGSGDTQYF. The CDR3 bases are TGTGCCAGCAGCTCTGCTAGCGGGAGCGGAGATACGCAGTATTTT. Drawing the rest from reference TRBV7-2 and TRBJ2-3, the complete variable domain is GAGVSQSPSNKVTEKGKDVELRCDPISGHTALYWYRQSLGQGLEFLIYFQGNSAPDKSGLPSDRFSAERTGGSVSTLTIQRTQQEDSAVYLCASSSASGSGDTQYFGPGTRLTVL.